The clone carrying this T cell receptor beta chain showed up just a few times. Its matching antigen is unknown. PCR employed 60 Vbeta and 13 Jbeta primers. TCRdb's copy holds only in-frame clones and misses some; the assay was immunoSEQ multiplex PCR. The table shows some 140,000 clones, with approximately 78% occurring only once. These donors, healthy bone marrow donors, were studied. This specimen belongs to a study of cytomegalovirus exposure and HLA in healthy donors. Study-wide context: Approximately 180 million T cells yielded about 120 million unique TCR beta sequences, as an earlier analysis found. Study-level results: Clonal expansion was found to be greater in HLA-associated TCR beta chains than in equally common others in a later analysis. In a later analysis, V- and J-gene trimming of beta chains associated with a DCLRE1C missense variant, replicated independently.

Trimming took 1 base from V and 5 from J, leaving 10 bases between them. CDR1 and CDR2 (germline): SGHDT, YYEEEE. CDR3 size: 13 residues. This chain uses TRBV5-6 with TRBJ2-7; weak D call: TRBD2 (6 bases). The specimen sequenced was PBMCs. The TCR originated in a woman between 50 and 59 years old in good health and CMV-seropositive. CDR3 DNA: TGTGCCAGCAGCTTGATCGGGGGTGACGAGCAGTACTTC. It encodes CASSLIGGDEQYF. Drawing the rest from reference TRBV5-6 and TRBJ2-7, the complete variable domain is DAGVTQSPTHLIKTRGQQVTLRCSPKSGHDTVSWYQQALGQGPQFIFQYYEEEERQRGNFPDRFSGHQFPNYSSELNVNALLLGDSALYLCASSLIGGDEQYFGPGTRLTVT.